This T cell receptor beta chain was observed in a study of cytomegalovirus exposure and HLA in healthy donors. General observations from the study: Exclusion applied to some V segments, including TRBV6-2 and TRBV6-3, as they were indistinguishable. It was likely that a cluster of highly shared sequence variants was a sequencing artifact.

Germline CDR1 SGHRS, CDR2 YFSETQ. V shed 5 bases, J shed 0 bases, and the junction held 8 bases outside the gene matches. The CDR3 spans 16 residues. Remarks on this clone: Its antigen is unknown.

The PCR was carried out with 60 Vbeta primers and 13 Jbeta primers. Sequencing used immunoSEQ multiplex PCR; TCRdb keeps in-frame clones, though not all of them. The sample contains 120,000 or so clones, about four fifths of which appear only once. The source is a woman between 45 and 60 years old in good health and CMV-seropositive. The sequenced sample was PBMCs. This sequence joins TRBV5-1 and TRBJ1-1; TRBD1 matches 9 bases. CDR3 amino acids: CASRSGTGRMNTEAFF. CDR3 sequence (DNA): TGCGCCAGCAGATCAGGGACAGGGCGCATGAACACTGAAGCTTTCTTT.